A selection of T cell receptor beta chains follows, all from one sample in a study of cytomegalovirus exposure and HLA in healthy donors. Using immunoSEQ multiplex PCR, the repertoire was profiled, and TCRdb retains in-frame clones only, with some absent. The sample holds around 130,000 clones, 70% to 90% seen once. The sample comprised PBMCs. These receptors were collected from a woman aged 40-49 years in good health and CMV-seropositive. The CDR3 runs from the conserved cysteine through the conserved F or W. The D gene is left open where the match is weak. Size tells how often a clone was seen (once, few, many) or the class of an expanded clone, and some rows leave it out.

CDR3 length: 15
V gene: TRBV5-4
D gene: .
clone size: .
J gene: TRBJ1-6
CDR3 protein: CASSTSRDFNSPLHF
CDR3 DNA: TGTGCCAGCAGCACTTCCCGGGACTTTAATTCACCCCTCCACTTT

CDR3 length: 16
V gene: TRBV19
D gene: TRBD1
clone size: .
J gene: TRBJ2-1
CDR3 protein: CASRITGTGVANEQFF
CDR3 DNA: TGTGCCAGTAGGATTACCGGGACAGGGGTTGCGAATGAGCAGTTCTTC

CDR3 length: 16
V gene: TRBV28
D gene: TRBD1
clone size: .
J gene: TRBJ1-2
CDR3 protein: CASSSPHRGQGYGYTF
CDR3 DNA: TGTGCCAGCAGCAGTCCCCACAGGGGTCAGGGCTATGGCTACACCTTC

CDR3 length: 16
V gene: TRBV18
D gene: TRBD1
clone size: once
J gene: TRBJ2-7
CDR3 protein: CASSPVSGTGAYEQYF
CDR3 DNA: TGTGCCAGCTCACCTGTTTCCGGGACAGGGGCCTACGAGCAGTACTTC

CDR3 length: 16
V gene: TRBV7-3
D gene: TRBD1
clone size: once
J gene: TRBJ2-6
CDR3 protein: CASSLKAGGTGSVLTF
CDR3 DNA: TGTGCCAGCAGCTTAAAGGCCGGCGGGACAGGGTCCGTCCTGACTTTC

CDR3 length: 11
V gene: TRBV27
D gene: .
clone size: .
J gene: TRBJ1-1
CDR3 protein: CASTPGLEAFF
CDR3 DNA: TGTGCCAGCACTCCAGGGTTAGAAGCTTTCTTT

CDR3 length: 14
V gene: TRBV7-2
D gene: TRBD2
clone size: few
J gene: TRBJ2-1
CDR3 protein: CASSLLAAHNEQFF
CDR3 DNA: TGTGCCAGCAGCTTACTAGCGGCCCACAATGAGCAGTTCTTC

CDR3 length: 15
V gene: TRBV19
D gene: .
clone size: .
J gene: TRBJ1-5
CDR3 protein: CASSIDHNGNQPQHF
CDR3 DNA: TGTGCCAGTAGTATAGATCACAATGGCAATCAGCCCCAGCATTTT

CDR3 length: 17
V gene: TRBV5-6
D gene: TRBD2
clone size: once
J gene: TRBJ2-7
CDR3 protein: CASSPGLAGTFRGEQYF
CDR3 DNA: TGTGCCAGCAGCCCCGGACTAGCGGGAACTTTCCGGGGCGAGCAGTACTTC

CDR3 length: 14
V gene: TRBV27
D gene: TRBD2
clone size: .
J gene: TRBJ2-5
CDR3 protein: CASKASGRAETQYF
CDR3 DNA: TGTGCCAGCAAGGCTAGCGGGAGGGCTGAGACCCAGTACTTC

CDR3 length: 17
V gene: TRBV4-2
D gene: TRBD2
clone size: .
J gene: TRBJ2-1
CDR3 protein: CASSPGTSGVGYNEQFF
CDR3 DNA: TGTGCCAGCAGCCCGGGAACTAGCGGGGTAGGATACAATGAGCAGTTCTTC

CDR3 length: 14
V gene: TRBV9
D gene: .
clone size: once
J gene: TRBJ2-1
CDR3 protein: CASSVLVGGDEQFF
CDR3 DNA: TGTGCCAGCAGCGTTTTAGTAGGCGGGGATGAGCAGTTCTTC

CDR3 length: 14
V gene: TRBV5-4
D gene: TRBD1
clone size: .
J gene: TRBJ1-4
CDR3 protein: CASSRQGGNEKLFF
CDR3 DNA: TGTGCCAGCAGCCGACAGGGAGGTAATGAAAAACTGTTTTTT

CDR3 length: 18
V gene: TRBV27
D gene: TRBD2
clone size: .
J gene: TRBJ2-6
CDR3 protein: CAREEREEPFSGANVLTF
CDR3 DNA: TGTGCCAGGGAAGAGCGGGAGGAGCCCTTCTCTGGGGCCAACGTCCTGACTTTC

CDR3 length: 13
V gene: TRBV11-3
D gene: .
clone size: .
J gene: TRBJ2-3
CDR3 protein: CASSLATGGTQYF
CDR3 DNA: TGTGCCAGCAGCTTAGCTACTGGAGGTACGCAGTATTTT

CDR3 length: 14
V gene: TRBV19
D gene: .
clone size: .
J gene: TRBJ2-2
CDR3 protein: CASSTLQGTGELFF
CDR3 DNA: TGTGCCAGTAGTACCCTACAGGGAACCGGGGAGCTGTTTTTT

CDR3 length: 14
V gene: TRBV19
D gene: .
clone size: .
J gene: TRBJ2-1
CDR3 protein: CASNRGSSYNEQFF
CDR3 DNA: TGTGCCAGTAACCGGGGGAGCTCCTACAATGAGCAGTTCTTC

CDR3 length: 15
V gene: TRBV29-1
D gene: .
clone size: .
J gene: TRBJ1-1
CDR3 protein: CSVEVPGQMNTEAFF
CDR3 DNA: TGCAGCGTTGAAGTCCCCGGACAGATGAACACTGAAGCTTTCTTT

CDR3 length: 12
V gene: TRBV19
D gene: TRBD1
clone size: .
J gene: TRBJ2-5
CDR3 protein: CASSPGGETQYF
CDR3 DNA: TGTGCCAGTAGTCCAGGGGGAGAGACCCAGTACTTC

CDR3 length: 15
V gene: TRBV15
D gene: .
clone size: .
J gene: TRBJ1-5
CDR3 protein: CATSKGTASNQPQHF
CDR3 DNA: TGTGCCACTTCAAAAGGAACAGCTAGCAATCAGCCCCAGCATTTT

CDR3 length: 13
V gene: TRBV11-3
D gene: .
clone size: .
J gene: TRBJ2-7
CDR3 protein: CASSLVQSGEQYF
CDR3 DNA: TGTGCCAGCAGCTTAGTTCAGTCGGGGGAGCAGTACTTC

CDR3 length: 13
V gene: TRBV5-1
D gene: .
clone size: .
J gene: TRBJ1-2
CDR3 protein: CASSSGVSYGYTF
CDR3 DNA: TGCGCCAGCAGCTCAGGGGTTAGCTATGGCTACACCTTC

CDR3 length: 15
V gene: TRBV18
D gene: .
clone size: .
J gene: TRBJ2-2
CDR3 protein: CASSPLQEVTGELFF
CDR3 DNA: TGTGCCAGCTCACCACTACAGGAAGTAACCGGGGAGCTGTTTTTT

CDR3 length: 15
V gene: TRBV28
D gene: .
clone size: once
J gene: TRBJ1-4
CDR3 protein: CASRGDHSGDEKLFF
CDR3 DNA: TGTGCCAGCAGGGGGGATCATTCGGGGGATGAAAAACTGTTTTTT

CDR3 length: 15
V gene: TRBV2
D gene: TRBD1
clone size: .
J gene: TRBJ2-3
CDR3 protein: CASSGGQAVDDTQYF
CDR3 DNA: TGTGCCAGCAGTGGGGGACAGGCGGTGGACGATACGCAGTATTTT

CDR3 length: 16
V gene: TRBV11-2
D gene: TRBD2
clone size: .
J gene: TRBJ2-1
CDR3 protein: CASSLLLAASWDEQFF
CDR3 DNA: TGTGCCAGCAGCTTACTACTAGCGGCGTCGTGGGATGAGCAGTTCTTC

CDR3 length: 16
V gene: TRBV27
D gene: TRBD1
clone size: .
J gene: TRBJ2-7
CDR3 protein: CASSQGAGRLSYEQYF
CDR3 DNA: TGTGCCAGCAGTCAGGGGGCGGGAAGACTCTCCTACGAGCAGTACTTC

CDR3 length: 15
V gene: TRBV5-4
D gene: TRBD1
clone size: .
J gene: TRBJ1-5
CDR3 protein: CASSLGGQSNQPQHF
CDR3 DNA: TGTGCCAGCAGCTTGGGGGGACAGAGCAATCAGCCCCAGCATTTT

CDR3 length: 11
V gene: TRBV28
D gene: TRBD1
clone size: .
J gene: TRBJ1-5
CDR3 protein: CASSFTGGQHF
CDR3 DNA: TGTGCCAGCAGTTTCACAGGGGGCCAGCATTTT

CDR3 length: 14
V gene: TRBV6-5
D gene: TRBD2
clone size: .
J gene: TRBJ2-1
CDR3 protein: CASSYTGGPNEQFF
CDR3 DNA: TGTGCCAGCAGTTACACGGGAGGGCCTAATGAGCAGTTCTTC

CDR3 length: 14
V gene: TRBV7-2
D gene: TRBD1
clone size: .
J gene: TRBJ2-5
CDR3 protein: CASSFRQGRETQYF
CDR3 DNA: TGTGCCAGCAGCTTTCGACAGGGAAGGGAGACCCAGTACTTC